The TCR beta chain described here comes from a study of blood T cell repertoires in COVID-19. Study-wide context: From the United States, Italy and Spain came samples of acute and convalescent COVID-19. T cells, B-cell-depleted T cells, or PBMCs supplied cDNA or gDNA.

Methods used by the authors: Reference gene primer amplification gave estimated nucleated cell counts. Profiled with immunoSEQ multiplex PCR; TCRdb holds only in-frame clones, not every one. The D gene and trimming were derived from the DNA, and the V and J assignments and clone size from that table. The data contain 60,000 or so clones, roughly 83% of them singletons. Input material: peripheral blood. The source is a man under 40 with COVID-19, enrolled during active disease.

The CDR3 bases are TGTGCCGCAACCAGGGGAACCGTCACTGAAGCTTTCTTT. Its translation is CAATRGTVTEAFF. This chain joins TRBV10-3 and TRBJ1-1, with D maybe TRBD1 (6 bases). This CDR3 spans 13 amino acids. In germline, CDR1 is ENHRY, CDR2 SYGVKD. Trimming removed 11 bases from V and 4 bases from J, with 17 bases in between.